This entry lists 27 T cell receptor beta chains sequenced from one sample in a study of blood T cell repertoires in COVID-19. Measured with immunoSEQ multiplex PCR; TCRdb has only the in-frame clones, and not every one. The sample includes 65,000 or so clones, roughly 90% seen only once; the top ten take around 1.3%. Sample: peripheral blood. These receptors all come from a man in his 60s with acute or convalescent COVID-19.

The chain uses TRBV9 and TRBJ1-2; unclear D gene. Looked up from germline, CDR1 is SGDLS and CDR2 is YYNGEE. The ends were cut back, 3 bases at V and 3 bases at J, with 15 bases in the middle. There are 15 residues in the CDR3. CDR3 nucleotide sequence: TGTGCCAGCAGCGCCCCGAGAAGTACCTACTATGGCTACACCTTC. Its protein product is CASSAPRSTYYGYTF.

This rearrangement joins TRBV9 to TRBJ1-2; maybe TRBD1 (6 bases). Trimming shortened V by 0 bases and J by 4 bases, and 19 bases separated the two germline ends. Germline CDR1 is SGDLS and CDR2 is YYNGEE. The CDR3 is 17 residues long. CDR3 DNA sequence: TGTGCCAGCAGCGTAGGTGGAACGGGGGGGCTTAGCTATGGCTACACCTTC. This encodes CASSVGGTGGLSYGYTF.

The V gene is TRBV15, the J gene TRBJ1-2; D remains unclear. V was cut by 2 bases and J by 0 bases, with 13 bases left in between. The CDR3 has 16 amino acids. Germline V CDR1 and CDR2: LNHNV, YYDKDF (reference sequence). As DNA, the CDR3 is TGTGCCACCAGCAGATTATTAGGCGGTTCTAACTATGGCTACACCTTC. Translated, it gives CATSRLLGGSNYGYTF.

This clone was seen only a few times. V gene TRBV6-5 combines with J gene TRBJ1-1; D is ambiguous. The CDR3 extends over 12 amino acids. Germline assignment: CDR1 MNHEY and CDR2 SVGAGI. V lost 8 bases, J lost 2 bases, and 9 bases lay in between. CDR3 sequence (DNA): TGTGCCAGCGCGAGGGAAAACACTGAAGCTTTCTTT. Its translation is CASARENTEAFF.

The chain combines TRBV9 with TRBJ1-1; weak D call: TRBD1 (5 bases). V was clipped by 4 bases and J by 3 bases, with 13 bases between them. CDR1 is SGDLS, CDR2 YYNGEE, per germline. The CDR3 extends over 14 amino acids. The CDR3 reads CASSPDAGDTEAFF. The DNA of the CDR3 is TGTGCCAGCAGCCCCGACGCGGGGGACACTGAAGCTTTCTTT. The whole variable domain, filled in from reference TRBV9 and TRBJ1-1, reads DSGVTQTPKHLITATGQRVTLRCSPRSGDLSVYWYQQSLDQGLQFLIQYYNGEERAKGNILERFSAQQFPDLHSELNLSSLELGDSALYFCASSPDAGDTEAFFGQGTRLTVV.

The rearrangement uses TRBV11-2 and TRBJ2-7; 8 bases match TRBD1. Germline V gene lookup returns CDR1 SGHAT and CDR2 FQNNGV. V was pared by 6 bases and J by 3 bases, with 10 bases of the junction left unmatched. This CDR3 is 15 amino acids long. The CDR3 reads CASSPWRTGNYEQYF. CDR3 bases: TGTGCCAGCAGTCCGTGGAGGACAGGGAACTACGAGCAGTACTTC.

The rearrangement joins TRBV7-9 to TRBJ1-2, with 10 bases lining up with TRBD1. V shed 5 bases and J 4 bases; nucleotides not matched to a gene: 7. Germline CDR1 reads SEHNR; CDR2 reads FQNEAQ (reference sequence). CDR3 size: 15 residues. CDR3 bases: TGTGCCAGCAGCCCACAAGACAGGGGGCTCTATGGCTACACCTTC. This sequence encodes CASSPQDRGLYGYTF.

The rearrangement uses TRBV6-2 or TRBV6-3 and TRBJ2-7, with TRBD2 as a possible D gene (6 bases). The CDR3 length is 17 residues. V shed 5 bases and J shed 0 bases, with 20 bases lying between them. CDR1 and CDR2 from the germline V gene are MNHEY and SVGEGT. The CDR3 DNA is TGTGCCAGCAGTCAAACGGGTCTAGCGATAAGCTCCTACGAGCAGTACTTC. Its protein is CASSQTGLAISSYEQYF.

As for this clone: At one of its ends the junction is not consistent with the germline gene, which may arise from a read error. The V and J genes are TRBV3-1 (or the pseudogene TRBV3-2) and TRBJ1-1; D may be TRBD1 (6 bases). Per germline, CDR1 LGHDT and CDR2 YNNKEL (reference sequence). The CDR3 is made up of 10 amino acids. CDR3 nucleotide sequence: TGCCCAACAGGGAAACCTGAAGCTTTCTTT. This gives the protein CPTGKPEAFF.

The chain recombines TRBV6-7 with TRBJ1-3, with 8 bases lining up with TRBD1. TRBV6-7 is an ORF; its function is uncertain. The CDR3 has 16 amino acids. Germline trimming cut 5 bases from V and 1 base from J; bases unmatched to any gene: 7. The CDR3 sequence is CASSDTTGGSGNTIYF. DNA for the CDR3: TGTGCCAGCAGTGACACCACAGGGGGTTCTGGAAACACCATATATTTT.

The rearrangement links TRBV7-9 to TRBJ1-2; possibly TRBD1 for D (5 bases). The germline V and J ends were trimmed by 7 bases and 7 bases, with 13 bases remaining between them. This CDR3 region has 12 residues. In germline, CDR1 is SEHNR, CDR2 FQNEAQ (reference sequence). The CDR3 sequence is CASTNGGRGYTF. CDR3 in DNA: TGTGCCAGCACCAACGGGGGACGTGGCTACACCTTC.

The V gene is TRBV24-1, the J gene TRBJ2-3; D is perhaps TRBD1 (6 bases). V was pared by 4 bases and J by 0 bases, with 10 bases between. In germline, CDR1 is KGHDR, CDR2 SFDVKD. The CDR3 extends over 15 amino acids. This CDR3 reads CATSELDSSTDTQYF. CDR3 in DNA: TGTGCCACCAGTGAACTGGACAGTAGCACAGATACGCAGTATTTT.

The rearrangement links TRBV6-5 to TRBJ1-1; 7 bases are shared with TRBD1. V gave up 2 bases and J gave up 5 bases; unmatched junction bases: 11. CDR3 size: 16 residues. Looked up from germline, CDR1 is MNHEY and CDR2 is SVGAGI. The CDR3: CASSYGGRTGRTEAFF. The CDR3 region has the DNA TGTGCCAGCAGTTACGGTGGACGGACAGGCCGAACTGAAGCTTTCTTT.

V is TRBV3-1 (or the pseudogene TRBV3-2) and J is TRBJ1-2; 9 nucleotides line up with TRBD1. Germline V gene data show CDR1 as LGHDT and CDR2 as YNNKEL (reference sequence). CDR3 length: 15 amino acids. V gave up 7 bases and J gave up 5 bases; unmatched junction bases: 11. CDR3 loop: CASNPIPGTGYGYTF. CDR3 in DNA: TGTGCCAGCAATCCTATCCCCGGGACAGGGTATGGCTACACCTTC.

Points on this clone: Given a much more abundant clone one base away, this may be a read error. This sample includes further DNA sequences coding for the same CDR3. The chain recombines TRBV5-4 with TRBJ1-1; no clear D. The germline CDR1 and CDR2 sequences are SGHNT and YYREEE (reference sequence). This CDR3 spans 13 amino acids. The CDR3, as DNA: TGTGCCAGCAGTTTGGGCGAGAACACTGAAGCTTTCTTT. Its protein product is CASSLGENTEAFF. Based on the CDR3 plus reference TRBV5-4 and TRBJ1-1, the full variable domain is ETGVTQSPTHLIKTRGQQVTLRCSSQSGHNTVSWYQQALGQGPQFIFQYYREEENGRGNFPPRFSGLQFPNYSSELNVNALELDDSALYLCASSLGENTEAFFGQGTRLTVV.

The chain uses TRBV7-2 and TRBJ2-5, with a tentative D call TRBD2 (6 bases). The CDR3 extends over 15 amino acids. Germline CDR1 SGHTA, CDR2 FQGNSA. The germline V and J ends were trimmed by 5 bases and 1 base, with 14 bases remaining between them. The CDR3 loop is CASSPGGAGQETQYF. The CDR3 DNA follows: TGTGCCAGCAGCCCAGGCGGAGCGGGCCAAGAGACCCAGTACTTC.

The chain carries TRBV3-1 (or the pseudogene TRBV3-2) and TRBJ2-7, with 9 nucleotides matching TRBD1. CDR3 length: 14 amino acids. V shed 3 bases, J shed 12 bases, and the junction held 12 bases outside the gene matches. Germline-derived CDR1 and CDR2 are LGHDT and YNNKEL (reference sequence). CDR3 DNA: TGTGCCAGCAGCCAGTCCGGGACAGGGAGTTCTCGGTACTTC. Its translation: CASSQSGTGSSRYF.

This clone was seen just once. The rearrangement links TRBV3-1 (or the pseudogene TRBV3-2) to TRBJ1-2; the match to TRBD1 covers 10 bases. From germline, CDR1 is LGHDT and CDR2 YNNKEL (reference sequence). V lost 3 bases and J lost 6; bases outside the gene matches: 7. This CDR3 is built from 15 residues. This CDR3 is CASSHRRGTGDGYTF. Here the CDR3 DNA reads TGTGCCAGCAGCCATAGGCGCGGGACAGGGGATGGCTACACCTTC.

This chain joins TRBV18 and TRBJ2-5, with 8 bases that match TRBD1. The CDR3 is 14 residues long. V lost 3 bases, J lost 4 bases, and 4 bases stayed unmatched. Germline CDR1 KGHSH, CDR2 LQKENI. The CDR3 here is CASSPVGQGETQYF. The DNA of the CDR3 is TGTGCCAGCTCACCTGTAGGACAGGGAGAGACCCAGTACTTC. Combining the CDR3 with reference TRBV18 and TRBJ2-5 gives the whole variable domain NAGVMQNPRHLVRRRGQEARLRCSPMKGHSHVYWYRQLPEEGLKFMVYLQKENIIDESGMPKERFSAEFPKEGPSILRIQQVVRGDSAAYFCASSPVGQGETQYFGPGTRLLVL.

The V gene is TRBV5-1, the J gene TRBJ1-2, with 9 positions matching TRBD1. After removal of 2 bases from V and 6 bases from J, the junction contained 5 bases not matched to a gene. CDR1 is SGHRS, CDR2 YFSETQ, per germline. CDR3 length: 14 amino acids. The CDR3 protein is CASSLRDRADGYTF. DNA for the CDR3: TGCGCCAGCAGCTTAAGGGACAGGGCAGATGGCTACACCTTC. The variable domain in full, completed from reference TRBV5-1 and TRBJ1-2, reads KAGVTQTPRYLIKTRGQQVTLSCSPISGHRSVSWYQQTPGQGLQFLFEYFSETQRNKGNFPGRFSGRQFSNSRSEMNVSTLELGDSALYLCASSLRDRADGYTFGSGTRLTVV.

The CDR3 DNA is TGCGCCAGCAGCTTAAAAAGAGGCATGAACACTGAAGCTTTCTTT. Encoded protein: CASSLKRGMNTEAFF. The chain has TRBV5-1 and TRBJ1-1; D is undetermined. This CDR3 contains 15 residues. Germline lookup yields CDR1 SGHRS and CDR2 YFSETQ. V was shortened by 2 bases and J by 0 bases, with 11 bases between the two germline ends.

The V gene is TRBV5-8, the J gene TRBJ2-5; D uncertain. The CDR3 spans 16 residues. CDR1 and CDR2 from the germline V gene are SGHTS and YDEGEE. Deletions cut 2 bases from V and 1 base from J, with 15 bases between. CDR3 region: CASSFRTQPIQETQYF. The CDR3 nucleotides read TGTGCCAGCAGCTTTCGAACACAGCCTATCCAAGAGACCCAGTACTTC.

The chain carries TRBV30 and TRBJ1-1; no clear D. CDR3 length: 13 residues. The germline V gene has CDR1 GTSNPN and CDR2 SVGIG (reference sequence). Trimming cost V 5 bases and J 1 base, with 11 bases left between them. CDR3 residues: CAWCHSQNTEAFF. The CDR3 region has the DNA TGTGCCTGGTGTCACAGTCAGAACACTGAAGCTTTCTTT.

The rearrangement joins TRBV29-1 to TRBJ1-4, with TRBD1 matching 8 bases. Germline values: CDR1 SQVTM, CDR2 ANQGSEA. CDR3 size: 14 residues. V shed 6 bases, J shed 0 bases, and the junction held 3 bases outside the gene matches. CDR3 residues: CSVGQGATNEKLFF. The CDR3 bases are TGCAGCGTCGGACAGGGTGCAACTAATGAAAAACTGTTTTTT.

The CDR3 loop is CASMTEVGGYGYTF. In DNA, the CDR3 is TGTGCCAGTATGACGGAGGTGGGGGGCTATGGCTACACCTTC. The gene calls are TRBV19 and TRBJ1-2, with D perhaps matching TRBD1 (5 bases). Trimming took 7 bases from V and 4 from J, leaving 16 bases between them. Germline loops: CDR1 LNHDA, CDR2 SQIVND (reference sequence). The CDR3 sequence is 14 residues long.

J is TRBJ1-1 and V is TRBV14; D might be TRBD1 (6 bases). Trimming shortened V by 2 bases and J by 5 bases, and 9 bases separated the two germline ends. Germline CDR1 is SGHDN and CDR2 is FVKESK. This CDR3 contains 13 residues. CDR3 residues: CASSQNRVTEAFF. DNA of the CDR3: TGTGCCAGCAGCCAAAACAGGGTTACTGAAGCTTTCTTT.

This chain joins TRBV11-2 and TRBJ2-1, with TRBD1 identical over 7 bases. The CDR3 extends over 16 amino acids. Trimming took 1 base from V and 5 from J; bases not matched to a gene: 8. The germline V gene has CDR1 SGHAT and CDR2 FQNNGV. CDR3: CASSLASGTDHNEQFF. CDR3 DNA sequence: TGTGCCAGCAGCTTAGCGTCCGGGACAGACCACAATGAGCAGTTCTTC.